This TCR beta chain came from a study of blood T cells in healthy people across ages. Points from the study as a whole: It was the long-lived donors that had more naive CD4+ cells and higher diversity than aged donors.

Together with a sample-barcoded 5' primer, a J-beta primer mix was included in a second PCR lasting about 6 to 11 cycles. TCRdb called the 5' RACE reads again in MiXCR, with one record for every CDR3 protein. Among about 1.8 million distinct CDR3 sequences, roughly 49% were seen once, and the ten largest hold less than 2.5%. V gave up 4 bases and J gave up 1 base; unmatched junction bases: 6. This CDR3 has 17 residues. Germline V gives CDR1 SGHAT, CDR2 FQDESV (reference sequence). A word on this clonotype: Antigen: not known.

Sequencing was carried out using blood. V gene TRBV11-1 combines with J gene TRBJ2-6, with 8 positions matching TRBD1. This TCR came from a woman in her thirties or forties in good health. The CDR3 DNA reads TGTGCCAGCAGCTCCGGACAGGGTTTATCTGGGGCCAACGTCCTGACTTTC. Translating gives CASSSGQGLSGANVLTF.